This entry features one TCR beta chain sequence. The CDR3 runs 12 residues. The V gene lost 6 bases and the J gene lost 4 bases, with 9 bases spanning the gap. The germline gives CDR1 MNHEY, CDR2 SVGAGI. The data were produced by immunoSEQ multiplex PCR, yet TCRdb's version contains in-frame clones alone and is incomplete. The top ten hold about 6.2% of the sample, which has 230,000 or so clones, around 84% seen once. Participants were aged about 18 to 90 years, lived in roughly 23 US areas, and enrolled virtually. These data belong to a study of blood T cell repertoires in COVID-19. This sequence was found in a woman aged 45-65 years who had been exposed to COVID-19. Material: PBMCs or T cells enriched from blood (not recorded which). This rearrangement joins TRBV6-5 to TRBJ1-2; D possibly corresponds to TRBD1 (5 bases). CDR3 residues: CASSETVYGYTF. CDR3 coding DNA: TGTGCCAGCAGCGAGACAGTCTATGGCTACACCTTC.